Each of the 15 T cell receptor beta chains below was sequenced from the same sample in a study of response to subunit inactivated influenza vaccine. Each CDR3 protein gets one entry after TCRdb re-called the RT-PCR reads with MiXCR. The sample holds over 400,000 distinct CDR3 sequences; over 10% are singletons and the top ten take under 15%. Sequences were derived from PBMCs from blood, sampled around seven weeks after vaccination. Source of these receptors: a man aged 45 to 65 who received an inactivated influenza vaccine.

This clonotype was observed a handful of times. The V call is TRBV29-1, the J call TRBJ2-2; D possibly corresponds to TRBD2 (6 bases). The germline V gene encodes CDR1 SQVTM and CDR2 ANQGSEA. The ends were cut back, 7 bases at V and 6 bases at J, with 15 bases in the middle. The CDR3 totals 13 residues. This CDR3 reads CSARRVSPGELFF. For the CDR3, the DNA is TGCAGCGCCCGGAGGGTCTCCCCCGGGGAGCTGTTTTTT.

This clonotype was detected a few times. This rearrangement joins TRBV7-2 to TRBJ2-7, with TRBD2 matching over 11 bases. The CDR3 contains 16 residues. The germline CDR1 and CDR2 sequences are SGHTA and FQGNSA. Trimming removed 0 bases from V and 3 bases from J; junction bases left unmatched: 4. The CDR3 nucleotides are TGTGCCAGCAGCTTAGCCCGACTAGCGGGACACTACGAGCAGTACTTC. Translating it yields CASSLARLAGHYEQYF. The full variable domain, its missing parts supplied by reference TRBV7-2 and TRBJ2-7, is GAGVSQSPSNKVTEKGKDVELRCDPISGHTALYWYRQSLGQGLEFLIYFQGNSAPDKSGLPSDRFSAERTGGSVSTLTIQRTQQEDSAVYLCASSLARLAGHYEQYFGPGTRLTVT.

The chain carries TRBV6-2 or TRBV6-3 and TRBJ2-2; TRBD2 is a possible D gene (6 bases). The length of the CDR3 is 20 residues. V lost 2 bases and J lost 6, with 28 bases in between. The germline CDR1 and CDR2 sequences are MNHEY and SVGEGT. The CDR3 nucleotides are TGTGCCAGCAGTTACCATCTGGGGAGGAGGGGTTCTGGGTCGGCCGGGGAGCTGTTTTTT. This gives the protein CASSYHLGRRGSGSAGELFF.

This clonotype has a handful of counts. The chain employs TRBV7-2 and TRBJ1-6; no reliable D call. Trimming took off 2 bases at V and 12 bases at J, with 14 bases between the two ends. This CDR3 has 14 residues. Germline CDR1 reads SGHTA; CDR2 reads FQGNSA. CDR3 coding DNA: TGTGCCAGCAGCTTATATTCCCAATTTGAACCCCTCCACTTT. This translates into CASSLYSQFEPLHF.

The chain employs TRBV23-1 and TRBJ2-1, with D maybe TRBD2 (6 bases). TRBV23-1 is given ORF status, its function remaining uncertain. V lost 3 bases to trimming and J lost 7 bases, with 16 bases between them. The CDR3 is made up of 15 amino acids. The CDR3 loop reads CASSHRAGWNNEQFF. The CDR3 bases are TGCGCCAGCAGTCACAGGGCGGGATGGAATAATGAGCAGTTCTTC.

The chain combines TRBV27 with TRBJ2-7; D is uncertain. Germline CDR1 MNHEY, CDR2 SMNVEV (reference sequence). The length of the CDR3 is 15 residues. Trimming took off 2 bases at V and 2 bases at J, with 13 bases between the two ends. CDR3 protein: CASSLLFGSPYEQYF. CDR3 in DNA: TGTGCCAGCAGTTTACTTTTCGGCAGTCCCTACGAGCAGTACTTC.

The chain couples TRBV7-2 to TRBJ2-5; the match to TRBD1 covers 7 bases. The germline V gene encodes CDR1 SGHTA and CDR2 FQGNSA. V shed 5 bases and J 5 bases; nucleotides not matched to a gene: 5. The CDR3 consists of 13 residues. The CDR3 sequence: CASSAGGRETQYF. CDR3 DNA: TGTGCCAGCAGCGCAGGGGGTCGCGAGACCCAGTACTTC.

DNA of the CDR3: TGTGCCAGCAGTTTACAGGGCGTTTCTTCGTACGAGCAGTACTTC. Amino acid sequence: CASSLQGVSSYEQYF. The chain recombines TRBV28 with TRBJ2-7, with D possibly being TRBD1 (5 bases). This CDR3 is built from 15 residues. Looked up from germline, CDR1 is MDHEN and CDR2 is SYDVKM. Between the trimmed V and J ends, which lost 2 bases and 4 bases, there was a span of 15 bases. The whole variable domain, filled in from reference TRBV28 and TRBJ2-7, reads DVKVTQSSRYLVKRTGEKVFLECVQDMDHENMFWYRQDPGLGLRLIYFSYDVKMKEKGDIPEGYSVSREKKERFSLILESASTNQTSMYLCASSLQGVSSYEQYFGPGTRLTVT.

This clonotype has a handful of counts. The chain couples TRBV21-1 to TRBJ1-1. TRBV21-1 is reported as a pseudogene. This CDR3 is built from 11 residues. CDR3 residues: CASSNGTEAFF. CDR3 sequence (DNA): TGTGCCAGCAGCAACGGGACAGAAGCTTTCTTT.

This clonotype was found a few times. V usage is TRBV5-1 and J usage is TRBJ2-7; a possible D gene is TRBD2 (5 bases). The germline V and J ends were trimmed by 1 base and 2 bases, with 13 bases remaining between them. Germline lookup yields CDR1 SGHRS and CDR2 YFSETQ. CDR3 length equals 15 residues. CDR3 coding DNA: TGCGCCAGCAGCTTGTCGGAGCGGTTACCCTACGAGCAGTACTTC. Its protein is CASSLSERLPYEQYF.

This chain joins TRBV12-3 or TRBV12-4 and TRBJ2-2; the D gene is possibly TRBD1 (6 bases). The CDR3 loop spans 15 amino acids. Trimming shortened V by 5 bases and J by 2 bases, and 12 bases separated the two germline ends. The CDR3 reads CASSPYRVNTGELFF. The CDR3, as DNA: TGTGCCAGCAGTCCCTACAGGGTAAACACCGGGGAGCTGTTTTTT.

The J gene is TRBJ1-1, the V gene TRBV7-2; 7 bases match TRBD1. The CDR3 spans 14 residues. Germline V gene lookup returns CDR1 SGHTA and CDR2 FQGNSA. V trimming: 5 bases; J trimming: 10 bases; junction bases outside the gene matches: 13. The DNA of the CDR3 is TGTGCCAGCAGCATATACCGGGACAGCTCCTTAGCTTTCTTT. Translating it yields CASSIYRDSSLAFF.

This clonotype was picked up a small number of times. The J gene is TRBJ2-5, the V gene TRBV5-1, with D perhaps matching TRBD2 (7 bases). Germline CDR1 SGHRS, CDR2 YFSETQ. The CDR3 covers 12 residues. V was pared by 6 bases and J by 6 bases, with 12 bases between. The CDR3: CASTEGGKTQYF. The CDR3 region has the DNA TGCGCCAGCACAGAGGGGGGGAAGACCCAGTACTTC. Full variable domain (remainder filled in from reference TRBV5-1 and TRBJ2-5): KAGVTQTPRYLIKTRGQQVTLSCSPISGHRSVSWYQQTPGQGLQFLFEYFSETQRNKGNFPGRFSGRQFSNSRSEMNVSTLELGDSALYLCASTEGGKTQYFGPGTRLLVL.

The chain carries TRBV6-2 or TRBV6-3 and TRBJ2-7; 12 bases are a match to TRBD2. This CDR3 is 16 amino acids long. From germline, CDR1 is MNHEY and CDR2 SVGEGT. The V gene end was trimmed by 2 bases and the J gene end by 4 bases; junction bases not matched to a gene: 6. In DNA, the CDR3 is TGTGCCAGCAGTTACCCGATACTAGCGGGAGGATACGAGCAGTACTTC. This translates into CASSYPILAGGYEQYF.

The chain employs TRBV7-9 and TRBJ2-7, with D hard to call. The length of the CDR3 is 14 residues. V was pared by 2 bases and J by 3 bases, with 11 bases between. Per the germline V gene, CDR1 is SEHNR and CDR2 is FQNEAQ (reference sequence). The CDR3 nucleotides are TGTGCCAGCAGCTTATCTGAGACGGTCTACGAGCAGTACTTC. Translation: CASSLSETVYEQYF.